What follows are 14 T cell receptor beta chains derived from one specimen sequenced in a study of blood T cell repertoires in COVID-19. Assay used: immunoSEQ multiplex PCR; TCRdb lists only in-frame clones, some missing. The sample holds 250,000 to 400,000 clones, around 90% seen once. Sequencing input: PBMCs or T cells enriched from blood (not recorded which). These receptors were collected from a man in his 60s who had recovered from COVID-19.

The chain uses TRBV3-1 (or the pseudogene TRBV3-2) and TRBJ2-5; 10 nucleotides agree with TRBD2. The CDR3 loop spans 16 amino acids. The trim removed 1 base at V and 9 bases at J, leaving 11 bases unmatched. Germline V gives CDR1 LGHDT, CDR2 YNNKEL (reference sequence). The chain's CDR3 is CASSQVAGGSAGAQYF. DNA of the CDR3: TGTGCCAGCAGCCAAGTAGCGGGGGGCTCCGCGGGGGCCCAGTACTTC.

The chain is built from TRBV3-1 (or the pseudogene TRBV3-2) and TRBJ2-5; D might be TRBD2 (6 bases). The CDR3 is 14 residues long. In germline, CDR1 is LGHDT, CDR2 YNNKEL (reference sequence). V dropped 1 base and J dropped 2 bases, with 8 bases sitting between them. The CDR3, as DNA: TGTGCCAGCAGCCAAGGACTAGGGCAAGAGACCCAGTACTTC. Its translation is CASSQGLGQETQYF.

The gene calls are TRBV4-2 and TRBJ1-6; D perhaps matches TRBD1 (5 bases). The germline V gene encodes CDR1 LGHNA and CDR2 YNFKEQ. The CDR3 sequence is 15 residues long. V lost 0 bases, J lost 9 bases, and 12 bases lay in between. For the CDR3, the DNA is TGTGCCAGCAGCCAAGAACCGGGGGAGAGTTCACCCCTCCACTTT. It encodes CASSQEPGESSPLHF.

The chain employs TRBV5-1 and TRBJ2-2, with 8 bases aligning to TRBD1. Trimming removed 1 base from V and 5 bases from J; junction bases left unmatched: 4. Germline assignment: CDR1 SGHRS and CDR2 YFSETQ. The CDR3 runs 15 residues. The CDR3 loop reads CASSLKTGGTGELFF. The CDR3 DNA reads as TGCGCCAGCAGCTTGAAAACAGGGGGGACCGGGGAGCTGTTTTTT.

The rearrangement uses TRBV13 and TRBJ1-2; TRBD1 matches 7 bases. The V gene end was trimmed by 7 bases and the J gene end by 8 bases; junction bases not matched to a gene: 13. The CDR3 is 14 amino acids. From germline, CDR1 is PRHDT and CDR2 FYEKMQ (reference sequence). In nucleotides, the CDR3 is TGTGCCAGCACTCCCCCACAGGGGCTATCAGGCTACACCTTC. It specifies CASTPPQGLSGYTF. Full variable domain (missing parts from reference TRBV13 and TRBJ1-2): AAGVIQSPRHLIKEKRETATLKCYPIPRHDTVYWYQQGPGQDPQFLISFYEKMQSDKGSIPDRFSAQQFSDYHSELNMSSLELGDSALYFCASTPPQGLSGYTFGSGTRLTVV.

The J gene is TRBJ2-1, the V gene TRBV18, with 8 nucleotides matching TRBD2. Germline CDR1 and CDR2: KGHSH and LQKENI. The V gene end was trimmed by 5 bases and the J gene end by 7 bases; junction bases not matched to a gene: 4. The CDR3 contains 13 residues. The CDR3 sequence is CASSNGRANEQFF. The CDR3 coding sequence is TGTGCCAGCTCAAACGGGAGGGCGAATGAGCAGTTCTTC.

The V and J genes are TRBV11-2 and TRBJ2-2; TRBD1 matches 9 bases. The CDR3 totals 15 residues. From germline, CDR1 is SGHAT and CDR2 FQNNGV. J was trimmed by 6 bases and V by 0 bases; bases with no gene match: 2. CDR3 bases: TGTGCCAGCAGCTTAGAACGGACAGGGGCCGGGGAGCTGTTTTTT. Amino acids: CASSLERTGAGELFF. Filled out from reference TRBV11-2 and TRBJ2-2, the complete variable domain reads EAGVAQSPRYKIIEKRQSVAFWCNPISGHATLYWYQQILGQGPKLLIQFQNNGVVDDSQLPKDRFSAERLKGVDSTLKIQPAKLEDSAVYLCASSLERTGAGELFFGEGSRLTVL.

The J gene is TRBJ1-4, the V gene TRBV27; no clear D gene. Trimming took 7 bases from V and 6 from J, leaving 15 bases between them. Germline V gives CDR1 MNHEY, CDR2 SMNVEV (reference sequence). This CDR3 is 14 amino acids long. CDR3 sequence reads: CASKEAYLDEKLFF. DNA of the CDR3: TGTGCCAGCAAGGAGGCCTATTTGGATGAAAAACTGTTTTTT.

The chain recombines TRBV27 with TRBJ1-2; D is uncertain. V was shortened by 6 bases and J by 1 base, with 9 bases between the two germline ends. Germline-derived CDR1 and CDR2 are MNHEY and SMNVEV (reference sequence). CDR3 size: 13 residues. CDR3 amino acids: CASSMRVNYGYTF. The CDR3 DNA sequence: TGTGCCAGCAGCATGAGAGTTAACTATGGCTACACCTTC.

In nucleotides, the CDR3 is TGCAGCGTGGGGTTGGGGCCACAGGATGAGCAGTTCTTC. The encoded protein is CSVGLGPQDEQFF. The V call is TRBV29-1, the J call TRBJ2-1, with a possible D match to TRBD1 (5 bases). There are 13 residues in the CDR3. V was pared by 6 bases and J by 8 bases, with 17 bases between. Germline V gene sequence: CDR1 SQVTM, CDR2 ANQGSEA.

CDR3 protein: CASSLVAGVNNEQFF. The DNA of the CDR3 is TGCGCCAGCAGCTTGGTAGCGGGAGTGAACAATGAGCAGTTCTTC. The chain couples TRBV5-1 to TRBJ2-1; 9 positions match TRBD2. The CDR3 extends over 15 amino acids. In germline, CDR1 is SGHRS, CDR2 YFSETQ. V trimming: 0 bases; J trimming: 5 bases; junction bases outside the gene matches: 3.

The V gene is TRBV19, the J gene TRBJ1-2; the D gene is possibly TRBD1 (5 bases). This CDR3 is 13 amino acids long. Germline values: CDR1 LNHDA, CDR2 SQIVND (reference sequence). Trimming removed 6 bases at V and 4 bases at J, with 12 bases between. CDR3 in amino acids: CASSYNQGYGYTF. The DNA for the CDR3 is TGTGCCAGTAGCTACAACCAGGGCTATGGCTACACCTTC. The variable domain in full, completed from reference TRBV19 and TRBJ1-2, reads DGGITQSPKYLFRKEGQNVTLSCEQNLNHDAMYWYRQDPGQGLRLIYYSQIVNDFQKGDIAEGYSVSREKKESFPLTVTSAQKNPTAFYLCASSYNQGYGYTFGSGTRLTVV.

The sample holds one count of this clone. The J gene is TRBJ1-4, the V gene TRBV19; the D gene is possibly TRBD1 (6 bases). V lost 1 base and J 2 bases, leaving 8 bases between the germline ends. Germline lookup yields CDR1 LNHDA and CDR2 SQIVND (reference sequence). This CDR3 has 15 amino acids. In DNA form, the CDR3 reads TGTGCCAGTAGTATAGTACAGGGCACTAATGAAAAACTGTTTTTT. It specifies CASSIVQGTNEKLFF. Complete variable domain (other parts from reference TRBV19 and TRBJ1-4): DGGITQSPKYLFRKEGQNVTLSCEQNLNHDAMYWYRQDPGQGLRLIYYSQIVNDFQKGDIAEGYSVSREKKESFPLTVTSAQKNPTAFYLCASSIVQGTNEKLFFGSGTQLSVL.

This clone was seen just once. The DNA of the CDR3 is TGTGCCAGCAGCCCCCTGGGGACAGGAGATGAAAAACTGTTTTTT. It codes for CASSPLGTGDEKLFF. The rearrangement uses TRBV11-3 and TRBJ1-4; the match to TRBD1 covers 8 bases. Germline assignment: CDR1 SGHNT and CDR2 YENEEA. Trimming took 5 bases from V and 6 from J; bases not matched to a gene: 8. The CDR3 totals 15 residues.